A selection of T cell receptor beta chains follows, all from one sample in a study of blood T cells in healthy people across ages. TCRdb independently ran MiXCR on the 5' RACE reads; one entry per CDR3 protein. The sample gives around 800,000 distinct CDR3 sequences, around 50% of which show up once; 15% to 20% is in the top ten. The sample comprised blood. The receptors were sampled from a man aged 80 or over in good health. Both conserved end residues are part of each CDR3. Each record gives: D gene, J gene, clone size, V gene, CDR3 protein, CDR3 DNA. The D gene is left open where the match is weak. Clone size is stated in some rows and not others, as once, few, many or a class when expanded.

d_gene: .; j_gene: TRBJ2-1; abundance: .; v_gene: TRBV3-1; CDR3aa: CASRARQATNEQFF; CDR3nt: TGTGCCAGCAGGGCTAGACAGGCTACAAATGAGCAGTTCTTC
d_gene: .; j_gene: TRBJ2-4; abundance: .; v_gene: TRBV10-3; CDR3aa: CAISESEGKEVQYF; CDR3nt: TGTGCCATCAGTGAGTCCGAAGGGAAGGAAGTTCAGTACTTC
d_gene: .; j_gene: TRBJ2-7; abundance: .; v_gene: TRBV18; CDR3aa: CASSARQRPYEQYF; CDR3nt: TGTGCCAGCTCGGCGCGACAGCGCCCCTACGAGCAGTACTTC
d_gene: .; j_gene: TRBJ2-7; abundance: .; v_gene: TRBV10-3; CDR3aa: CAISEVRPREQYF; CDR3nt: TGTGCCATCAGTGAAGTACGACCCCGCGAGCAGTACTTC
d_gene: .; j_gene: TRBJ2-5; abundance: .; v_gene: TRBV20-1; CDR3aa: CSALSRGAETQYF; CDR3nt: TGCAGTGCCCTAAGTCGGGGGGCAGAGACCCAGTACTTC
d_gene: TRBD1; j_gene: TRBJ2-3; abundance: .; v_gene: TRBV30; CDR3aa: CAWSRQGPTDTQYF; CDR3nt: TGTGCCTGGAGTAGACAGGGACCCACAGATACGCAGTATTTT
d_gene: .; j_gene: TRBJ2-5; abundance: many; v_gene: TRBV20-1; CDR3aa: CSARFTRRGETQYF; CDR3nt: TGCAGTGCTAGGTTCACGCGCCGGGGAGAGACCCAGTACTTC
d_gene: .; j_gene: TRBJ2-5; abundance: many; v_gene: TRBV29-1; CDR3aa: CSVEISGQETQYF; CDR3nt: TGCAGCGTTGAGATATCCGGCCAAGAGACCCAGTACTTC
d_gene: .; j_gene: TRBJ2-5; abundance: .; v_gene: TRBV9; CDR3aa: CASSSSPGGETQYF; CDR3nt: TGTGCCAGCAGCTCCAGTCCGGGTGGAGAGACCCAGTACTTC
d_gene: TRBD1; j_gene: TRBJ2-3; abundance: many; v_gene: TRBV12-3/TRBV12-4; CDR3aa: CASSPTGDTSADTQYF; CDR3nt: TGTGCCAGCAGCCCCACAGGGGACACATCAGCAGATACGCAGTATTTT
d_gene: .; j_gene: TRBJ1-1; abundance: .; v_gene: TRBV20-1; CDR3aa: CSARDGRGDTEAFF; CDR3nt: TGCAGTGCTAGAGATGGGCGAGGTGACACTGAAGCTTTCTTT
d_gene: .; j_gene: TRBJ2-7; abundance: .; v_gene: TRBV6-5; CDR3aa: CASRTTVRGNYEQYF; CDR3nt: TGTGCCAGCCGAACGACGGTGCGGGGCAACTACGAGCAGTACTTC
d_gene: .; j_gene: TRBJ2-5; abundance: .; v_gene: TRBV20-1; CDR3aa: CSPAGSGETQYF; CDR3nt: TGCAGTCCCGCGGGTTCAGGGGAGACCCAGTACTTC
d_gene: .; j_gene: TRBJ1-2; abundance: .; v_gene: TRBV28; CDR3aa: CAGRPTDNYGYTF; CDR3nt: TGTGCCGGCAGGCCTACAGATAACTATGGCTACACCTTC
d_gene: TRBD1; j_gene: TRBJ1-2; abundance: .; v_gene: TRBV29-1; CDR3aa: CSDGTVDSNYGYTF; CDR3nt: TGCAGCGATGGGACAGTGGATTCTAACTATGGCTACACCTTC
d_gene: .; j_gene: TRBJ2-5; abundance: few; v_gene: TRBV5-6; CDR3aa: CASSPSAGKYEQYF; CDR3nt: TGTGCCAGCAGCCCCTCGGCCGGGAAGTATGAGCAGTACTTC
d_gene: .; j_gene: TRBJ1-1; abundance: .; v_gene: TRBV20-1; CDR3aa: CSSRWTQGWTEAFF; CDR3nt: TGCAGTTCCCGATGGACCCAGGGTTGGACTGAAGCTTTCTTT
d_gene: .; j_gene: TRBJ2-1; abundance: .; v_gene: TRBV12-3/TRBV12-4; CDR3aa: CASRTDHYNEQFF; CDR3nt: TGTGCCAGCAGAACCGACCACTACAATGAGCAGTTCTTC
d_gene: .; j_gene: TRBJ2-1; abundance: few; v_gene: TRBV12-3/TRBV12-4; CDR3aa: CASSDISSYNEQFF; CDR3nt: TGTGCCAGCAGCGATATTAGCTCCTACAATGAGCAGTTCTTC
d_gene: .; j_gene: TRBJ2-1; abundance: .; v_gene: TRBV15; CDR3aa: CATSREAGEGNEQFF; CDR3nt: TGTGCCACCAGCAGAGAAGCAGGCGAAGGCAATGAGCAGTTCTTC
d_gene: .; j_gene: TRBJ2-1; abundance: few; v_gene: TRBV20-1; CDR3aa: CSAIAPLYKNYNEQFF; CDR3nt: TGCAGTGCGATTGCCCCTCTGTACAAAAATTACAATGAGCAGTTCTTC
d_gene: .; j_gene: TRBJ2-5; abundance: .; v_gene: TRBV12-3/TRBV12-4; CDR3aa: CASSLTGERYF; CDR3nt: TGTGCCAGCAGTTTGACGGGAGAACGGTACTTC
d_gene: TRBD1; j_gene: TRBJ1-6; abundance: once; v_gene: TRBV5-1; CDR3aa: CASSTRGATYNSPLHF; CDR3nt: TGCGCCAGCAGCACCAGGGGGGCGACCTATAATTCACCCCTCCACTTT
d_gene: TRBD1; j_gene: TRBJ2-1; abundance: .; v_gene: TRBV11-3; CDR3aa: CASSLAYRGYNEQFF; CDR3nt: TGTGCCAGCAGCTTAGCCTACAGGGGATACAATGAGCAGTTCTTC
d_gene: TRBD2; j_gene: TRBJ2-1; abundance: many; v_gene: TRBV20-1; CDR3aa: CSASHPARLAGVDEQFF; CDR3nt: TGCAGTGCTAGTCACCCGGCCCGACTAGCGGGAGTTGATGAGCAGTTCTTC